These 15 T cell receptor beta chains originate from one sample sequenced in a study of control samples from healthy donors and cancer patients. Libraries were prepared by immunoSEQ multiplex PCR; TCRdb keeps only in-frame clonotypes and omits some of them. This table has about 79,000 clones, 93% appearing once. The sample taken for sequencing was PBMCs. The receptors stem from a woman in her thirties or forties with lung cancer.

J is TRBJ1-5 and V is TRBV19; D is uncertain. The V and J ends lost 8 bases and 3 bases respectively, with 11 bases between them. The CDR3 is 13 residues long. Germline CDR1 LNHDA, CDR2 SQIVND (reference sequence). CDR3 amino acids: CASSSGINQPQHF. CDR3 coding DNA: TGTGCCAGTTCGTCAGGAATCAATCAGCCCCAGCATTTT.

The chain couples TRBV11-2 to TRBJ2-3, with D possibly matching TRBD2 (5 bases). CDR1 and CDR2 (germline): SGHAT, FQNNGV. The CDR3 runs to 17 residues. Trimming took 0 bases from V and 0 from J, leaving 13 bases between them. The CDR3 region has the DNA TGTGCCAGCAGCTTAGATCTAACAGACTATAGCACAGATACGCAGTATTTT. It codes for CASSLDLTDYSTDTQYF.

In this sample, this clone turned up once. The CDR3: CASSNLGQGNTIYF. The CDR3 bases are TGTGCCAGCAGCAACCTCGGGCAGGGAAACACCATATATTTT. This chain links TRBV3-1 (or the pseudogene TRBV3-2) with TRBJ1-3; D ambiguous. Germline V gene lookup returns CDR1 LGHDT and CDR2 YNNKEL (reference sequence). Trimming cost V 5 bases and J 4 bases, with 12 bases left between them. The CDR3 spans 14 residues.

This clone showed up just once. J is TRBJ1-5 and V is TRBV4-1; 7 bases align to TRBD1. The CDR3 has 15 residues. Germline trimming cut 0 bases from V and 4 bases from J; bases unmatched to any gene: 3. The V gene's germline CDR1 is MGHRA and CDR2 YSYEKL. The CDR3 sequence is CASSQERQGNQPQHF. The CDR3 region has the DNA TGCGCCAGCAGCCAAGAGAGACAGGGAAATCAGCCCCAGCATTTT.

This clone was picked up one time. V is TRBV30 and J is TRBJ1-1, with TRBD1 as a possible D gene (6 bases). This CDR3 is built from 12 residues. CDR1 GTSNPN and CDR2 SVGIG come from the germline V gene (reference sequence). The ends were cut back, 5 bases at V and 11 bases at J, with 18 bases in the middle. CDR3 DNA: TGTGCCTGGGTGAAAATACAGGGTGTGGCTTTCTTT. This codes for CAWVKIQGVAFF.

This sequence joins TRBV5-1 and TRBJ1-4; 8 bases agree with TRBD1. CDR3 length: 14 amino acids. Germline V gene sequence: CDR1 SGHRS, CDR2 YFSETQ. V shed 8 bases, J shed 7 bases, and the junction held 10 bases outside the gene matches. DNA for the CDR3: TGCGCCAGTAACAGAGGACAGGGCGTTGAAAAACTGTTTTTT. Protein: CASNRGQGVEKLFF. Based on the CDR3 plus reference TRBV5-1 and TRBJ1-4, the full variable domain is KAGVTQTPRYLIKTRGQQVTLSCSPISGHRSVSWYQQTPGQGLQFLFEYFSETQRNKGNFPGRFSGRQFSNSRSEMNVSTLELGDSALYLCASNRGQGVEKLFFGSGTQLSVL.

This rearrangement joins TRBV19 to TRBJ2-7; the match to TRBD2 covers 10 bases. CDR3 length: 13 amino acids. Per germline, CDR1 LNHDA and CDR2 SQIVND (reference sequence). With 6 bases clipped from V and 3 bases from J, the junction kept 2 bases outside the gene matches. The CDR3, as DNA: TGTGCCAGTAGCTCTAGCGGGGGCTACGAGCAGTACTTC. Protein sequence: CASSSSGGYEQYF.

The J gene is TRBJ1-2, the V gene TRBV27; no reliable D call. This CDR3 has 13 residues. V was trimmed by 6 bases and J by 4 bases, leaving 12 bases between them. CDR1 and CDR2 from the germline V gene are MNHEY and SMNVEV (reference sequence). CDR3 loop: CASSVGRLYGYTF. The CDR3 DNA sequence: TGTGCCAGCAGCGTTGGACGCCTCTATGGCTACACCTTC.

The CDR3 sequence is CASSFYRGIYQPQHF. In DNA, the CDR3 is TGTGCCAGCAGTTTTTATCGGGGTATTTACCAGCCCCAGCATTTT. This chain links TRBV28 with TRBJ1-5; D uncertain. Per germline, CDR1 MDHEN and CDR2 SYDVKM. CDR3 length: 15 residues. V was shortened by 3 bases and J by 7 bases, with 16 bases between the two germline ends.

The chain combines TRBV2 with TRBJ1-2, with 7 nucleotides matching TRBD1. Per germline, CDR1 SNHLY and CDR2 FYNNEI. V shed 7 bases, J shed 4 bases, and the junction held 6 bases outside the gene matches. This CDR3 is built from 13 residues. The CDR3 protein is CASIEGASYGYTF. DNA for the CDR3: TGTGCCAGCATAGAGGGGGCGAGCTATGGCTACACCTTC. Based on the CDR3 plus reference TRBV2 and TRBJ1-2, the full variable domain is EPEVTQTPSHQVTQMGQEVILRCVPISNHLYFYWYRQILGQKVEFLVSFYNNEISEKSEIFDDQFSVERPDGSNFTLKIRSTKLEDSAMYFCASIEGASYGYTFGSGTRLTVV.

The chain employs TRBV4-1 and TRBJ2-1; 7 bases agree with TRBD2. CDR1 MGHRA and CDR2 YSYEKL come from the germline V gene. V dropped 4 bases and J dropped 5; count of bases not matched to a gene: 11. The CDR3 extends over 16 amino acids. The CDR3: CASSLTRLAHNNEQFF. The CDR3 DNA follows: TGCGCCAGCAGCCTCACACGACTAGCCCATAACAATGAGCAGTTCTTC.

The chain links TRBV3-1 (or the pseudogene TRBV3-2) to TRBJ1-2; D is uncertain. The CDR3 runs 14 residues. From germline, CDR1 is LGHDT and CDR2 YNNKEL (reference sequence). V shed 0 bases and J shed 4 bases, with 9 bases lying between them. The CDR3 region has the DNA TGTGCCAGCAGCCAAGACCCGATCCTCTATGGCTACACCTTC. This sequence encodes CASSQDPILYGYTF.

The rearrangement links TRBV27 to TRBJ2-1; 8 bases match TRBD2. The CDR3 length is 15 residues. The V segment lost 6 bases and the J segment 3 bases; nucleotides outside the gene matches: 7. Germline V gene lookup returns CDR1 MNHEY and CDR2 SMNVEV (reference sequence). The CDR3 DNA sequence: TGTGCCAGCAGAGACTTAGCGGGACACTACAATGAGCAGTTCTTC. Translating gives CASRDLAGHYNEQFF.

The rearrangement links TRBV7-9 to TRBJ1-6; D perhaps matches TRBD1 (5 bases). Germline V gene data show CDR1 as SEHNR and CDR2 as FQNEAQ (reference sequence). This CDR3 region has 13 residues. V dropped 4 bases and J dropped 8 bases, with 9 bases sitting between them. The CDR3 DNA sequence: TGTGCCAGCAGCTCGGGGGGTCATTCACCCCTCCACTTT. Its protein is CASSSGGHSPLHF.

The chain joins TRBV15 to TRBJ2-7; possible D gene TRBD2, 7 bases. The germline V gene has CDR1 LNHNV and CDR2 YYDKDF (reference sequence). V dropped 0 bases and J dropped 2 bases, with 11 bases sitting between them. The CDR3 spans 15 residues. The chain's CDR3 is CATSRERGAAYEQYF. CDR3 nucleotide sequence: TGTGCCACCAGCAGAGAACGGGGGGCGGCCTACGAGCAGTACTTC.